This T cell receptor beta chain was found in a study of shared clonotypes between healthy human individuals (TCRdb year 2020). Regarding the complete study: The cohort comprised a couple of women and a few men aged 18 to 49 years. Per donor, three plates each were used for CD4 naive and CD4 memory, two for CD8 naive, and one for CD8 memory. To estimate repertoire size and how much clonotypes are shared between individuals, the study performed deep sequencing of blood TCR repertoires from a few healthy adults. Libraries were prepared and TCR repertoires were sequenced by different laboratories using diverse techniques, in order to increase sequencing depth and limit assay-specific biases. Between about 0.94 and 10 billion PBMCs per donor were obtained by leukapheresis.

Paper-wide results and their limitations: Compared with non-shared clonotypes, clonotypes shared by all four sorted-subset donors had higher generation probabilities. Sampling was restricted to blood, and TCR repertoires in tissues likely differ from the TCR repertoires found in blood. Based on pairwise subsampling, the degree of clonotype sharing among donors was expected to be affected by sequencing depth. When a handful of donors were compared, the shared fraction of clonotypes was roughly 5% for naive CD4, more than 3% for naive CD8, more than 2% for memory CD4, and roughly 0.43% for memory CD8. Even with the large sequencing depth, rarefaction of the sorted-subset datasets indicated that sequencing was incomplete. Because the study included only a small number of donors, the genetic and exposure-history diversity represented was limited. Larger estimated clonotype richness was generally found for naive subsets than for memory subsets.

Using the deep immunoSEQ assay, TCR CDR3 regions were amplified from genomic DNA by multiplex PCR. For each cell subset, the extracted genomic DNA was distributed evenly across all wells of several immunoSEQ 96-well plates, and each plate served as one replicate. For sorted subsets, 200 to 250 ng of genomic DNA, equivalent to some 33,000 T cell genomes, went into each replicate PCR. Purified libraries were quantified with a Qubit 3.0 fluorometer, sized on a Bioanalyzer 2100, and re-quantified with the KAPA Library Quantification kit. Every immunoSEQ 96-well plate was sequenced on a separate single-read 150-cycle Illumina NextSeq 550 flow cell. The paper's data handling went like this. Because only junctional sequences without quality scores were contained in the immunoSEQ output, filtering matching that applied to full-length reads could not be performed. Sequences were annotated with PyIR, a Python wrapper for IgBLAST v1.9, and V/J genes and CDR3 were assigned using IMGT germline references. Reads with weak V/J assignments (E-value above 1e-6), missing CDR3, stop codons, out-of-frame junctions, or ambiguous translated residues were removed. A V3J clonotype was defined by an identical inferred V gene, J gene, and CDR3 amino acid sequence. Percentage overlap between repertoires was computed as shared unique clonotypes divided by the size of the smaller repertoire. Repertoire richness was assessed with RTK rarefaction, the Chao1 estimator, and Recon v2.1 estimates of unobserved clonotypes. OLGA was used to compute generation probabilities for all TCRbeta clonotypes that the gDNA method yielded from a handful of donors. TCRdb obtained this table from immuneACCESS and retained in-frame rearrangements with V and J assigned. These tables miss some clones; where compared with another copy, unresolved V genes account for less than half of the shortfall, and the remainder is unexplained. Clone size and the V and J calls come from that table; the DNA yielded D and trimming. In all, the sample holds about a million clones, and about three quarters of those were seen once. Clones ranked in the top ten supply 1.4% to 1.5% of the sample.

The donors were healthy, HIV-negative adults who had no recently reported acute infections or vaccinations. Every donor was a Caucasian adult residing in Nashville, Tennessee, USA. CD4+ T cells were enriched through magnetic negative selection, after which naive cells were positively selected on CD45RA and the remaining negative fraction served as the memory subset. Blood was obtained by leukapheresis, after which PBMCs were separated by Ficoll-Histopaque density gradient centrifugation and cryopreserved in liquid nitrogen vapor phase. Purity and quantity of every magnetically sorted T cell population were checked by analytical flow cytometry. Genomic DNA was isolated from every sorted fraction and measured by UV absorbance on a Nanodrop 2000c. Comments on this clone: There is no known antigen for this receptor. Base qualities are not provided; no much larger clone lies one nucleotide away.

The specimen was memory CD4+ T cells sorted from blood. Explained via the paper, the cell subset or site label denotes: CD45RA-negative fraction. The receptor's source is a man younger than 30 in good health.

CDR3 protein: CASSVALDSSYNEQFF. The nucleotides read TGTGCCAGCAGCGTAGCTTTAGACTCCTCATACAATGAGCAGTTCTTC. The sequence links TRBV9 to TRBJ2-1; the D gene identity is not certain. V loses 0 bases of germline sequence and J loses 4 bases, and the interval between the two ends is 14 bases. From cysteine to phenylalanine, the CDR3 is 16 amino acids long. Only the CDR3 region is kept as DNA, spanning 48 bases read in frame from base 1. CDR1 SGDLS and CDR2 YYNGEE are derived from the germline V gene.